This T cell receptor beta chain appears in the sequencing data of a study of blood T cell repertoires in COVID-19. The germline V and J ends were trimmed by 4 bases and 1 base, with 11 bases remaining between them. The CDR3 sequence is 14 residues long. Germline loops: CDR1 SGDLS, CDR2 YYNGEE. Clones were read by immunoSEQ multiplex PCR, and TCRdb kept only the in-frame ones, dropping some. The sample lists about 50,000 clones; 70% to 85% were seen once. This clonotype originated in a man in his 60s with acute or convalescent COVID-19. The sequenced material came from peripheral blood. The rearrangement links TRBV9 to TRBJ1-1; D unresolved. CDR3 loop: CASSSRARNTEAFF. CDR3 in DNA: TGTGCCAGCAGCTCCCGAGCCCGGAACACTGAAGCTTTCTTT.